This T cell receptor (beta chain) is drawn from a study of sequential checkpoint blockade in melanoma. Study background: Maintenance nivolumab came after either treatment sequence. 75 to 95 pretreatment tumor DNA samples were TCRβ immunosequenced. Matched biopsies came pretreatment and at week 13 for 20 to 25 patients. Study observations and caveats: Tumor T-cell fraction and clonality correlated with PD-L1 and CD8+ counts.

The CDR3 consists of 17 residues. Germline assignment: CDR1 MDHEN and CDR2 SYDVKM. After removal of 6 bases from V and 8 bases from J, the junction contained 17 bases not matched to a gene. This clone was picked up a small number of times. Antigen specificity is unknown. Noted treatment: randomized to nivolumab then ipilimumab (arm A) or the reverse (arm B). This table comes from immunoSEQ multiplex PCR, and its TCRdb copy is limited to in-frame clones, with some not included. The sample carries about 13,000 clones, around a quarter recorded once. The chain uses TRBV28 and TRBJ2-1, with 9 nucleotides matching TRBD2. The TCR sequence derives from a human donor with melanoma. The specimen was tumor tissue (inferred from file names), collected from a patient given nivolumab and ipilimumab in sequence. CDR3 amino acids: CASSLPPGVAGADEQFF. The CDR3 coding sequence is TGTGCCAGCAGCTTGCCCCCAGGAGTAGCGGGAGCGGATGAGCAGTTCTTC.